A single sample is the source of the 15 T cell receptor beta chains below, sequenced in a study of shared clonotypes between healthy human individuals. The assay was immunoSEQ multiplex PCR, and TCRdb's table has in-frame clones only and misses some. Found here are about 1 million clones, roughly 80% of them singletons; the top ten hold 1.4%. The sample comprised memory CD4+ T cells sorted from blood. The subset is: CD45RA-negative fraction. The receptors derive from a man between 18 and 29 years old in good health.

CDR3 in amino acids: CASRSSRGGDTQYF. The CDR3 coding sequence is TGTGCAAGTCGCTCCTCTAGGGGAGGTGATACGCAGTATTTT. The chain has TRBV12-2 and TRBJ2-3; TRBD2 is taken as the D call from the table, unchecked against the DNA. TRBV12-2 is labeled a pseudogene. The CDR3 consists of 14 residues.

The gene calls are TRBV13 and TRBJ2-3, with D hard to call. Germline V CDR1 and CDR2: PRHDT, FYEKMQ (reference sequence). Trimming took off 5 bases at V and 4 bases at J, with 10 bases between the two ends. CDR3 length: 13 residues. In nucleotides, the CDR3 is TGTGCCAGCAGCCTCCCCGGGTCAGATACGCAGTATTTT. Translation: CASSLPGSDTQYF.

This CDR3 reads CASSSTGDPNNSPLHF. In DNA form, the CDR3 reads TGTGCCAGCAGTTCGACAGGGGATCCCAATAATTCACCCCTCCACTTT. This chain joins TRBV7-9 and TRBJ1-6; TRBD1 matches 8 bases. J gave up 5 bases and V 6 bases, and 9 bases lay outside the gene matches. Germline V gives CDR1 SEHNR, CDR2 FQNEAQ (reference sequence). There are 16 residues in the CDR3.

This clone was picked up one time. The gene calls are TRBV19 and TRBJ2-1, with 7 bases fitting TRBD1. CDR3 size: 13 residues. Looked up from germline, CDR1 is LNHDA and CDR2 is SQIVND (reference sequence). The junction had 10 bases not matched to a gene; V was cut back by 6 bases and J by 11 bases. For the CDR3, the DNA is TGTGCCAGTAGGCGCGGACAGGTCCTACAGCAGTTCTTC. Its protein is CASRRGQVLQQFF.

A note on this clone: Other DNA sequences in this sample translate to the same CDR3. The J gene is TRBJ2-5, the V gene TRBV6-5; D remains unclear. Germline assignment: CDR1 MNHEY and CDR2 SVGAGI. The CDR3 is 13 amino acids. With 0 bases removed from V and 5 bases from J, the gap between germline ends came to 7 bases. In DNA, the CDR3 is TGTGCCAGCAGTTACTCCCTCCGGGAGACCCAGTACTTC. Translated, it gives CASSYSLRETQYF.

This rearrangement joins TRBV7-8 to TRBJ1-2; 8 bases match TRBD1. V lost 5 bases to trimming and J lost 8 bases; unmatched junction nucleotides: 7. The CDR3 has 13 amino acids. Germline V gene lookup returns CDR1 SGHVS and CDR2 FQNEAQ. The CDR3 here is CASSQGASGGYTF. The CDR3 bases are TGTGCCAGCAGCCAGGGGGCCTCGGGGGGCTACACCTTC.

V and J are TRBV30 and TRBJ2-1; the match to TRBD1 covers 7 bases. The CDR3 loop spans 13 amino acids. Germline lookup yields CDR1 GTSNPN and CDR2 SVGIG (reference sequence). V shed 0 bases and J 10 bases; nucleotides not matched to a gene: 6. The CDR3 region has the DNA TGTGCCTGGAGTGTACGCCAGGGACAGGAGCAGTTCTTC. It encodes CAWSVRQGQEQFF.

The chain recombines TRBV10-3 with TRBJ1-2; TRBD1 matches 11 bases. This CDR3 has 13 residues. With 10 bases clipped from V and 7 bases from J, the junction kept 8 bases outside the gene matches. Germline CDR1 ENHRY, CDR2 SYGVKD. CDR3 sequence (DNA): TGTGCCACTGAAGGACAGGGGGCCGGTGGCTACACCTTC. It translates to CATEGQGAGGYTF.

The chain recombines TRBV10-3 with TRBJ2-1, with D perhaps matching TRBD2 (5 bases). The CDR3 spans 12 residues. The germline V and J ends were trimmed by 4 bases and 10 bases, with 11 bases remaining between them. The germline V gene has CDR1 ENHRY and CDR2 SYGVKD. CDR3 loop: CAISGTPLEQFF. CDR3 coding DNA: TGTGCCATCAGTGGGACTCCATTAGAGCAGTTCTTC.

The DNA of the CDR3 is TGTGCCTGCGATCCCAGCTCCTATAATTCACCCCTCCACTTT. Translating gives CACDPSSYNSPLHF. This chain uses TRBV28 with TRBJ1-6; D is unclear. CDR1 and CDR2 (germline): MDHEN, SYDVKM. The CDR3 runs 14 residues. The V and J ends lost 11 bases and 0 bases respectively, with 11 bases between them.

The CDR3 bases are TGTGCCAGCAGAATTAGTACGAACACCGGGGAGCTGTTTTTT. This sequence encodes CASRISTNTGELFF. The rearrangement uses TRBV7-9 and TRBJ2-2; D is unresolved. The germline CDR1 and CDR2 sequences are SEHNR and FQNEAQ (reference sequence). Trimming took 6 bases from V and 0 from J, leaving 8 bases between them. The CDR3 is 14 amino acids.

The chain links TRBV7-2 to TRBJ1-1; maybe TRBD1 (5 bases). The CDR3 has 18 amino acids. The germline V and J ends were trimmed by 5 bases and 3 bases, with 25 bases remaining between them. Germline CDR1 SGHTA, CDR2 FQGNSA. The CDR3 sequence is CASSPQELIGTVDTEAFF. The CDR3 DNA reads TGTGCCAGCAGCCCTCAGGAATTAATTGGGACCGTCGACACTGAAGCTTTCTTT. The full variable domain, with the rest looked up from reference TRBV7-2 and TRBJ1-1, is GAGVSQSPSNKVTEKGKDVELRCDPISGHTALYWYRQSLGQGLEFLIYFQGNSAPDKSGLPSDRFSAERTGGSVSTLTIQRTQQEDSAVYLCASSPQELIGTVDTEAFFGQGTRLTVV.

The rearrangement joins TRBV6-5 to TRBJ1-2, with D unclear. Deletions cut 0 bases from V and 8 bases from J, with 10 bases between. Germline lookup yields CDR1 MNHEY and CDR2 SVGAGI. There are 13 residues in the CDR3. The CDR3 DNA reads TGTGCCAGCAGTTACTCACCCGGGCAGGGCTACACCTTC. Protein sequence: CASSYSPGQGYTF.

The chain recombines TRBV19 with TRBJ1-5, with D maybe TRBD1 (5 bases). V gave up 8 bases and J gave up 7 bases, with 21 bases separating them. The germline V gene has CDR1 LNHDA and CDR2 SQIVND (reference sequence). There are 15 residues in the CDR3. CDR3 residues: CASYFGQGGQQPQHF. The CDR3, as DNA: TGTGCCAGTTACTTCGGGCAGGGAGGGCAGCAGCCCCAGCATTTT.

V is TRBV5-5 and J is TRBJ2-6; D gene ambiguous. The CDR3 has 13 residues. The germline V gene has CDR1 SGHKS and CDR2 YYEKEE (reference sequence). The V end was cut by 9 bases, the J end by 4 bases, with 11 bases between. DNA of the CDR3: TGTGCCACCAACAAGGCAGGGGCCAACGTCCTGACTTTC. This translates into CATNKAGANVLTF.